The 28 T cell receptor beta chains given below trace back to one sample, sequenced in a study of cytomegalovirus exposure and HLA in healthy donors (dated by TCRdb to 2016 to 2017). Library prep was done by the immunoSEQ multiplex PCR assay. For the multiplex PCR, a mixture combining 60 forward primers for TCR Vbeta segments and 13 reverse primers for TCR Jbeta segments was used. TCRdb carries this immuneACCESS record with in-frame sequences only. Its versions omit some clonotypes, under half of them owing to an unresolved V gene in the studies checked, with the rest unexplained. This sample holds under 250,000 clones; roughly four fifths were observed only once. About 3% of the sample belongs to the ten largest clones. Specimen: PBMCs. Receptors were obtained from a woman aged 40 to 55 in good health and CMV-seronegative.

The chain uses TRBV19 and TRBJ1-2; TRBD1 aligns across 8 bases. The CDR3 runs to 16 residues. In germline, CDR1 is LNHDA, CDR2 SQIVND (reference sequence). V dropped 3 bases and J dropped 4; count of bases not matched to a gene: 10. CDR3 region: CASSIPSGQGSYGYTF. The CDR3 nucleotides are TGTGCCAGTAGTATTCCCTCCGGACAGGGTAGCTATGGCTACACCTTC.

Written as DNA, the CDR3 is TGTGCCAGCAGGGGGACAGGGCTACGGAGCACTGAAGCTTTCTTT. Translated: CASRGTGLRSTEAFF. The chain joins TRBV28 to TRBJ1-1; the match to TRBD1 covers 9 bases. The CDR3 has 15 residues. Germline CDR1 reads MDHEN; CDR2 reads SYDVKM. Unmatched junction bases numbered 9, after V lost 6 bases and J lost 4 bases.

The CDR3 coding sequence is TGTGCCAGTAGTAGAGGACTGGTATACAATGAGCAGTTCTTC. This translates into CASSRGLVYNEQFF. The V and J genes are TRBV19 and TRBJ2-1; a possible D gene is TRBD2 (5 bases). CDR3 size: 14 residues. V was shortened by 4 bases and J by 4 bases, with 11 bases between the two germline ends. Germline lookup yields CDR1 LNHDA and CDR2 SQIVND (reference sequence).

The V call is TRBV11-2, the J call TRBJ1-2; TRBD1 aligns across 7 bases. This CDR3 region has 18 residues. The junction had 23 bases not matched to a gene; V was cut back by 5 bases and J by 8 bases. Germline V gene lookup returns CDR1 SGHAT and CDR2 FQNNGV. CDR3 region: CASSTTGTVGLGRGGYTF. CDR3 coding DNA: TGTGCCAGCAGCACAACCGGGACAGTGGGTTTGGGAAGAGGAGGCTACACCTTC.

This clone has more than one count but fewer than ten. The J gene is TRBJ1-4, the V gene TRBV5-5; 7 bases map to TRBD1. CDR1 is SGHKS, CDR2 YYEKEE, per germline (reference sequence). Trimming took 4 bases from V and 13 from J; bases not matched to a gene: 19. The CDR3 covers 16 residues. CDR3 nucleotide sequence: TGTGCCAGCAGCACCGAAGGGGGCGCGTTACCAAGTGGACTGTTTTTT. It encodes CASSTEGGALPSGLFF.

V usage is TRBV30 and J usage is TRBJ2-5; 8 nucleotides align to TRBD2. The J call may be faulty, since TRBJ2-7 better matches the DNA end. The CDR3 has 15 amino acids. Germline V gives CDR1 GTSNPN, CDR2 SVGIG (reference sequence). The DNA of the CDR3 is TGTGCCTCCGCCGGGGGGGGTTATGTCTCCTACGAGCAGTACTTC. This codes for CASAGGGYVSYEQYF.

Regarding this clone: Additional DNA sequences in this sample encode the identical CDR3. J is TRBJ1-2 and V is TRBV19; tentative D call: TRBD1 (5 bases). Germline-derived CDR1 and CDR2 are LNHDA and SQIVND (reference sequence). V dropped 5 bases and J dropped 5 bases, with 9 bases sitting between them. The CDR3 has 12 amino acids. The CDR3 region is CASSGGLYGYTF. Written as DNA, the CDR3 is TGTGCCAGTAGTGGGGGACTGTATGGCTACACCTTC. The entire variable domain, with the rest obtained from reference TRBV19 and TRBJ1-2, is as follows: DGGITQSPKYLFRKEGQNVTLSCEQNLNHDAMYWYRQDPGQGLRLIYYSQIVNDFQKGDIAEGYSVSREKKESFPLTVTSAQKNPTAFYLCASSGGLYGYTFGSGTRLTVV.

This sequence joins TRBV9 and TRBJ1-2; a possible D gene is TRBD1 (6 bases). This CDR3 has 17 amino acids. CDR1 and CDR2 from the germline V gene are SGDLS and YYNGEE. V dropped 1 base and J dropped 8 bases, with 24 bases sitting between them. Written as DNA, the CDR3 is TGTGCCAGCAGCGTACCGTCGTTAGGGGTTGGTACAGGGGGCTACACCTTC. Residues: CASSVPSLGVGTGGYTF.

The chain couples TRBV7-6 to TRBJ2-1, with TRBD2 matching over 7 bases. Germline V CDR1 and CDR2: SGHVS, FNYEAQ. V was clipped by 6 bases and J by 3 bases; unmatched bases: 11. The CDR3 length is 16 residues. The CDR3 is CASRLKLASDYNEQFF. The CDR3 DNA is TGTGCCAGCAGACTCAAACTAGCGTCGGACTACAATGAGCAGTTCTTC.

This sequence joins TRBV28 and TRBJ2-1; 10 bases agree with TRBD2. The CDR3 runs to 12 residues. Germline trimming cut 5 bases from V and 9 bases from J; bases unmatched to any gene: 1. Germline V gene sequence: CDR1 MDHEN, CDR2 SYDVKM. The CDR3, as DNA: TGTGCCAGCAGTCGACTAGCGGGTGAGCAGTTCTTC. Protein product: CASSRLAGEQFF.

The rearrangement links TRBV5-1 to TRBJ1-1, with 7 bases aligning to TRBD1. The CDR3 totals 13 residues. The germline V gene has CDR1 SGHRS and CDR2 YFSETQ. The V segment lost 0 bases and the J segment 6 bases; nucleotides outside the gene matches: 2. The CDR3 region is CASSLEGAAEAFF. The CDR3 nucleotides are TGCGCCAGCAGCTTGGAGGGGGCTGCTGAAGCTTTCTTT. The full variable domain, in which reference TRBV5-1 and TRBJ1-1 provide the parts outside the CDR3, is KAGVTQTPRYLIKTRGQQVTLSCSPISGHRSVSWYQQTPGQGLQFLFEYFSETQRNKGNFPGRFSGRQFSNSRSEMNVSTLELGDSALYLCASSLEGAAEAFFGQGTRLTVV.

V and J are TRBV29-1 and TRBJ2-7; D call uncertain. CDR1 is SQVTM and CDR2 is ANQGSEA in the germline V gene. Trimming stripped 4 bases from V and 2 bases from J, with 12 bases between. This CDR3 is built from 13 residues. The CDR3 loop is CSVGVRSPYEQYF. In DNA form, the CDR3 reads TGCAGCGTTGGGGTCAGGTCCCCCTACGAGCAGTACTTC.

The chain recombines TRBV11-2 with TRBJ2-7, with 13 bases identical to TRBD2. The CDR3 extends over 15 amino acids. The V and J ends lost 4 bases and 4 bases, in that order; junction bases with no gene match: 4. Germline-derived CDR1 and CDR2 are SGHAT and FQNNGV. DNA for the CDR3: TGTGCCAGCAGCTCCAGGACTAGCGGGAGTTACGAGCAGTACTTC. It encodes CASSSRTSGSYEQYF.

This chain uses TRBV27 with TRBJ1-5; D gene ambiguous. V was pared by 1 base and J by 6 bases, with 10 bases between. Germline V gives CDR1 MNHEY, CDR2 SMNVEV (reference sequence). The CDR3 is 14 residues long. CDR3 protein: CASSLFGGIQPQHF. In nucleotides, the CDR3 is TGTGCCAGCAGTTTATTCGGCGGGATTCAGCCCCAGCATTTT.

The chain links TRBV5-4 to TRBJ2-1; no clear D. The V gene's germline CDR1 is SGHNT and CDR2 YYREEE (reference sequence). The CDR3 runs 12 residues. Trimming took 3 bases from V and 8 from J, leaving 9 bases between them. The CDR3 region is CASSSLVDEQFF. CDR3 nucleotide sequence: TGTGCCAGCAGCTCCCTAGTAGATGAGCAGTTCTTC. The variable domain in full, with the rest retrieved from reference TRBV5-4 and TRBJ2-1, is ETGVTQSPTHLIKTRGQQVTLRCSSQSGHNTVSWYQQALGQGPQFIFQYYREEENGRGNFPPRFSGLQFPNYSSELNVNALELDDSALYLCASSSLVDEQFFGPGTRLTVL.

The chain uses TRBV7-6 and TRBJ2-7, with no clear D. This CDR3 spans 13 amino acids. The germline V gene encodes CDR1 SGHVS and CDR2 FNYEAQ. Trimming stripped 5 bases from V and 5 bases from J, with 13 bases between. The CDR3 loop reads CASSPYASDEQYF. CDR3 sequence (DNA): TGTGCCAGCAGCCCCTACGCATCTGACGAGCAGTACTTC.

The J gene is TRBJ2-7, the V gene TRBV27; 7 bases fit TRBD2. V lost 3 bases and J lost 6; bases outside the gene matches: 8. This CDR3 comprises 14 residues. The V gene's germline CDR1 is MNHEY and CDR2 SMNVEV (reference sequence). The CDR3 nucleotides are TGTGCCAGCAGTTTCCCCGGGACTAAGGGCGAGCAGTACTTC. As protein: CASSFPGTKGEQYF.

The gene calls are TRBV4-2 and TRBJ1-2, with 7 bases aligning to TRBD1. This CDR3 is built from 16 residues. Germline V lookup: CDR1 LGHNA, CDR2 YNFKEQ. V lost 1 base to trimming and J lost 4 bases; unmatched junction nucleotides: 9. CDR3 nucleotide sequence: TGTGCCAGCAGCCAAGTAACGACAGGGCCTTTCTATGGCTACACCTTC. Encoded protein: CASSQVTTGPFYGYTF.

The V call is TRBV23-1, the J call TRBJ2-7; D is perhaps TRBD2 (5 bases). TRBV23-1 is classed as an ORF, of uncertain function. The CDR3 is 17 amino acids. Trimming left V 4 bases short and J 6 bases short, with 25 bases between. Here the CDR3 reads CASSPQYREARGCEQYF. CDR3 in DNA: TGCGCCAGCAGTCCACAATATCGGGAAGCACGAGGGTGCGAGCAGTACTTC.

V usage is TRBV5-6 and J usage is TRBJ1-4, with D perhaps TRBD1 (5 bases). Germline loops: CDR1 SGHDT, CDR2 YYEEEE. Trimming pared 0 bases from V and 5 bases from J, leaving 8 bases between. The CDR3 has 14 amino acids. In DNA form, the CDR3 reads TGTGCCAGCAGCTTGGGACAGCTAAATGAAAAACTGTTTTTT. This sequence encodes CASSLGQLNEKLFF.

The rearrangement links TRBV5-1 to TRBJ2-6; the D gene is possibly TRBD1 (7 bases). V lost 1 base, J lost 10 bases, and 24 bases lay in between. The germline gives CDR1 SGHRS, CDR2 YFSETQ. The CDR3 sequence is 18 residues long. The chain's CDR3 is CASSLPRDSLWRENVLTF. As DNA, the CDR3 is TGCGCCAGCAGCTTGCCCCGGGACAGTCTTTGGAGGGAAAACGTCCTGACTTTC.

The chain recombines TRBV5-1 with TRBJ2-5; no firm D call. TRBJ2-7 explains the end of the DNA better; the J call may be wrong. The CDR3 contains 13 residues. CDR1 and CDR2 from the germline V gene are SGHRS and YFSETQ. The CDR3 loop reads CASSLASSYEQYF. The CDR3 nucleotides are TGCGCCAGCAGCTTGGCGTCGTCCTACGAGCAGTACTTC.

For the CDR3, the DNA is TGCGCCAGCAGCCAACTCGCAGGGGGAGGAGAGCAGTACTTC. Amino acid sequence: CASSQLAGGGEQYF. This sequence joins TRBV4-1 and TRBJ2-7; maybe TRBD1 (7 bases). Germline V lookup: CDR1 MGHRA, CDR2 YSYEKL. CDR3 size: 14 residues. The V end was cut by 2 bases, the J end by 7 bases, with 15 bases between.

The chain links TRBV6-5 to TRBJ2-1, with 7 bases that match TRBD2. Per the germline V gene, CDR1 is MNHEY and CDR2 is SVGAGI. Trimming took 8 bases from V and 3 from J; bases not matched to a gene: 7. The CDR3 is 14 amino acids. The CDR3 region has the DNA TGTGCCAGCCACACCCGGGACTACTACAATGAGCAGTTCTTC. Translation: CASHTRDYYNEQFF.

The V and J genes are TRBV29-1 and TRBJ2-3; 12 positions match TRBD2. The CDR3 covers 15 residues. Germline trimming cut 8 bases from V and 2 bases from J; bases unmatched to any gene: 8. Per the germline V gene, CDR1 is SQVTM and CDR2 is ANQGSEA. CDR3 sequence reads: CSLSGLAGNTDTQYF. Here the CDR3 DNA reads TGCAGCCTCTCCGGACTAGCGGGGAACACAGATACGCAGTATTTT.

The rearrangement uses TRBV7-7 and TRBJ2-7, with 9 bases matching TRBD1. The trim removed 0 bases at V and 3 bases at J, leaving 0 bases unmatched. Per germline, CDR1 SSHAT and CDR2 FNYEAQ (reference sequence). This CDR3 has 14 amino acids. The CDR3 loop is CASSLADRGYEQYF. Written as DNA, the CDR3 is TGTGCCAGCAGCTTAGCGGACAGGGGCTACGAGCAGTACTTC.

CDR3 nucleotide sequence: TGTGCCAGCAGTTCCGAGACAGGGGCCTACGAGCAGTACTTC. Translating it yields CASSSETGAYEQYF. The chain couples TRBV28 to TRBJ2-7, with TRBD1 identical over 8 bases. The J segment lost 2 bases and the V segment lost 4 bases, leaving 4 bases of the junction unmatched. Germline V gives CDR1 MDHEN, CDR2 SYDVKM. This CDR3 region has 14 residues.

This clone has a handful of counts. The rearrangement joins TRBV4-2 to TRBJ1-2, with TRBD1 matching over 10 bases. V was clipped by 4 bases and J by 8 bases; unmatched bases: 7. The CDR3 extends over 14 amino acids. Germline CDR1 reads LGHNA; CDR2 reads YNFKEQ. CDR3 sequence (DNA): TGTGCCAGCAGCCGAACCGGGACAGGGGACGGCTACACCTTC. Encoded protein: CASSRTGTGDGYTF.